What follows describes a single TCR beta chain. What it recognizes is unknown. The naive CD8 population came from CD45RO-negative cells selected for CCR7, without terminally differentiated effector memory CD45RA+ cells. The data derive from a study of shared clonotypes between healthy human individuals. Points from the study as a whole: Sorted-subset sequencing was shown by rarefaction to be incomplete despite large depth. Larger estimated richness was generally recorded for naive subsets relative to memory subsets.

Assay used: immunoSEQ multiplex PCR; TCRdb lists only in-frame clones, some missing. The sample has about 2.2 million clones, around 93% seen once. The CDR3 is 16 amino acids. The trim removed 2 bases at V and 0 bases at J, leaving 6 bases unmatched. From germline, CDR1 is MNHEY and CDR2 SVGAGI. The sample was naive CD8+ T cells from PBMCs. The V gene is TRBV6-5, the J gene TRBJ2-7, with 8 bases aligning to TRBD2. This receptor was obtained from a man younger than 30 in good health. Some clones in this sample may be carry-over from other donors' samples. For the CDR3, the DNA is TGTGCCAGCAGTTACAGTAGCGGGGTGAGCTCCTACGAGCAGTACTTC. The encoded protein is CASSYSSGVSSYEQYF.